The 30 T cell receptor beta chains given below trace back to one sample, sequenced in a study of blood T cell repertoires in COVID-19. The protocol was immunoSEQ multiplex PCR, while the TCRdb copy is restricted to in-frame clones and leaves out a portion. Here the sample spans 60,000 or so clones, 75% to 80% being singletons. The sample comprised peripheral blood. Receptor source: a human donor in a cohort sampled during active COVID-19.

The chain recombines TRBV12-3 or TRBV12-4 with TRBJ1-1, with unresolved D. Trimming cost V 5 bases and J 2 bases, with 9 bases left between them. The CDR3 loop spans 13 amino acids. The CDR3 nucleotides are TGTGCCAGCAGTAAGACAAGAAACACTGAAGCTTTCTTT. It specifies CASSKTRNTEAFF.

The chain has TRBV28 and TRBJ2-4; 7 positions match TRBD2. The CDR3 runs to 15 residues. Germline V gene data show CDR1 as MDHEN and CDR2 as SYDVKM. J was trimmed by 0 bases and V by 7 bases; bases with no gene match: 6. CDR3 coding DNA: TGTGCCAGCACCCTCGCGGGGGAAGCCAAAAACATTCAGTACTTC. It specifies CASTLAGEAKNIQYF.

The chain combines TRBV7-8 with TRBJ1-1, with 9 bases fitting TRBD1. CDR1 is SGHVS and CDR2 is FQNEAQ in the germline V gene. Losses at the gene ends were 3 bases for V and 5 bases for J; bases not matched to a gene: 1. This CDR3 region has 13 residues. The CDR3, as DNA: TGTGCCAGCAGCTTGACAGGGGGAACTGAAGCTTTCTTT. This codes for CASSLTGGTEAFF.

This rearrangement joins TRBV9 to TRBJ2-1, with 7 bases that match TRBD2. V was clipped by 4 bases and J by 4 bases; unmatched bases: 8. CDR3 length: 15 residues. The germline CDR1 and CDR2 sequences are SGDLS and YYNGEE. The CDR3 spells CASSFGLGGYNEQFF. The CDR3 nucleotides read TGTGCCAGCAGCTTCGGACTAGGAGGTTACAATGAGCAGTTCTTC.

The genes are TRBV3-1 (or the pseudogene TRBV3-2) and TRBJ2-3; 7 bases are shared with TRBD1. The CDR3 loop spans 16 amino acids. The junction had 8 bases not matched to a gene; V was cut back by 1 base and J by 4 bases. Per the germline V gene, CDR1 is LGHDT and CDR2 is YNNKEL (reference sequence). CDR3 DNA: TGTGCCAGCAGCCAAGTCACAGGGGTTGGGTCAGATACGCAGTATTTT. Encoded protein: CASSQVTGVGSDTQYF.

The chain uses TRBV15 and TRBJ1-1; no reliable D call. Trimming removed 0 bases from V and 2 bases from J, with 7 bases in between. The CDR3 spans 14 residues. CDR1 LNHNV and CDR2 YYDKDF come from the germline V gene (reference sequence). The CDR3 here is CATSRDGVNTEAFF. CDR3 nucleotides: TGTGCCACCAGCAGAGACGGGGTTAACACTGAAGCTTTCTTT.

The rearrangement uses TRBV11-2 and TRBJ2-7; D is unresolved. The CDR3 is made up of 12 amino acids. Germline V lookup: CDR1 SGHAT, CDR2 FQNNGV. V shed 2 bases and J shed 4 bases, with 6 bases lying between them. CDR3 sequence reads: CASSLILYEQYF. The CDR3 nucleotides are TGTGCCAGCAGCTTAATTCTGTACGAGCAGTACTTC.

For the CDR3, the DNA is TGTGCCAGCAGCTTAAGCGGAGGCAATGAGCAGTTCTTC. Protein product: CASSLSGGNEQFF. The chain has TRBV7-3 and TRBJ2-1; D is perhaps TRBD2 (5 bases). Germline-derived CDR1 and CDR2 are SGHTA and FQGTGA. CDR3 length: 13 residues. V gave up 1 base and J gave up 6 bases, with 7 bases separating them. The whole variable domain, filled in from reference TRBV7-3 and TRBJ2-1, reads GAGVSQTPSNKVTEKGKYVELRCDPISGHTALYWYRQSLGQGPEFLIYFQGTGAADDSGLPNDRFFAVRPEGSVSTLKIQRTERGDSAVYLCASSLSGGNEQFFGPGTRLTVL.

The table lists this clone with a few counts. This rearrangement joins TRBV19 to TRBJ2-1, with TRBD2 identical over 9 bases. This CDR3 spans 16 amino acids. Germline V gene lookup returns CDR1 LNHDA and CDR2 SQIVND (reference sequence). Trimming cost V 6 bases and J 3 bases; bases outside gene matches: 9. The CDR3, as DNA: TGTGCCAGTAGCCCTCAGGGCGGGGGGGACTACAATGAGCAGTTCTTC. It translates to CASSPQGGGDYNEQFF.

This chain's CDR3 is CASKATIETRLFF. The CDR3 nucleotides read TGTGCCAGCAAAGCGACTATTGAGACAAGATTGTTCTTC. The chain combines TRBV2 with TRBJ2-1; a possible D gene is TRBD2 (5 bases). V was pared by 7 bases and J by 15 bases, with 22 bases between. Germline V gene sequence: CDR1 SNHLY, CDR2 FYNNEI. CDR3 length: 13 residues. The variable domain in full, completed from reference TRBV2 and TRBJ2-1, reads EPEVTQTPSHQVTQMGQEVILRCVPISNHLYFYWYRQILGQKVEFLVSFYNNEISEKSEIFDDQFSVERPDGSNFTLKIRSTKLEDSAMYFCASKATIETRLFFGPGTRLTVL.

V and J are TRBV12-3 or TRBV12-4 and TRBJ1-3; possible D gene TRBD1, 5 bases. The CDR3 has 13 residues. V shed 6 bases and J shed 4 bases, with 10 bases lying between them. CDR3 DNA: TGTGCCAGCAGCCTTAGACAGGGAAACACCATATATTTT. Protein sequence: CASSLRQGNTIYF.

The V call is TRBV2, the J call TRBJ2-7, with TRBD1 as a possible D gene (6 bases). The V gene's germline CDR1 is SNHLY and CDR2 FYNNEI. The CDR3 spans 14 residues. The V end was cut by 2 bases, the J end by 3 bases, with 11 bases between. CDR3 residues: CASSESRGFYEQYF. In nucleotides, the CDR3 is TGTGCCAGCAGTGAATCCAGGGGATTCTACGAGCAGTACTTC. The variable domain in full, with the rest retrieved from reference TRBV2 and TRBJ2-7, is EPEVTQTPSHQVTQMGQEVILRCVPISNHLYFYWYRQILGQKVEFLVSFYNNEISEKSEIFDDQFSVERPDGSNFTLKIRSTKLEDSAMYFCASSESRGFYEQYFGPGTRLTVT.

V usage is TRBV11-2 and J usage is TRBJ2-1; 8 positions match TRBD1. The CDR3 consists of 16 residues. With 5 bases clipped from V and 1 base from J, the junction kept 7 bases outside the gene matches. Germline lookup yields CDR1 SGHAT and CDR2 FQNNGV. This CDR3 is CASSLNQGASYNEQFF. The CDR3 nucleotides are TGTGCCAGCAGCCTCAACCAGGGGGCGTCCTACAATGAGCAGTTCTTC. Drawing the rest from reference TRBV11-2 and TRBJ2-1, the complete variable domain is EAGVAQSPRYKIIEKRQSVAFWCNPISGHATLYWYQQILGQGPKLLIQFQNNGVVDDSQLPKDRFSAERLKGVDSTLKIQPAKLEDSAVYLCASSLNQGASYNEQFFGPGTRLTVL.

This clone was picked up a small number of times. The rearrangement links TRBV3-1 (or the pseudogene TRBV3-2) to TRBJ1-6; 7 positions match TRBD1. This CDR3 comprises 14 residues. Germline CDR1 is LGHDT and CDR2 is YNNKEL (reference sequence). J gave up 10 bases and V 5 bases, and 8 bases lay outside the gene matches. CDR3 protein: CASSETGDNSPLHF. In DNA form, the CDR3 reads TGTGCCAGCAGCGAAACAGGGGACAACTCACCCCTCCACTTT.

This clone was counted a few times. This chain links TRBV11-3 with TRBJ1-1; 8 positions match TRBD1. From germline, CDR1 is SGHNT and CDR2 YENEEA. The J segment lost 11 bases and the V segment lost 5 bases, leaving 19 bases of the junction unmatched. This CDR3 region has 16 residues. CDR3 residues: CASSLNSGTGSGGAFF. CDR3 sequence (DNA): TGTGCCAGCAGCCTCAATTCCGGGACAGGTTCCGGGGGGGCTTTCTTT. Full variable domain (remainder filled in from reference TRBV11-3 and TRBJ1-1): EAGVVQSPRYKIIEKKQPVAFWCNPISGHNTLYWYLQNLGQGPELLIRYENEEAVDDSQLPKDRFSAERLKGVDSTLKIQPAELGDSAVYLCASSLNSGTGSGGAFFGQGTRLTVV.

The chain joins TRBV29-1 to TRBJ2-2, with 14 nucleotides matching TRBD2. CDR3 length equals 16 residues. Germline trimming cut 6 bases from V and 2 bases from J; bases unmatched to any gene: 5. The germline V gene has CDR1 SQVTM and CDR2 ANQGSEA. CDR3 bases: TGCAGCGTCAGAGGACTAGCGGGGGGCAACACCGGGGAGCTGTTTTTT. This encodes CSVRGLAGGNTGELFF.

This sequence joins TRBV12-3 or TRBV12-4 and TRBJ1-2; D may be TRBD1 (6 bases). V lost 8 bases and J 8 bases, leaving 18 bases between the germline ends. This CDR3 is 13 amino acids long. CDR3 region: CASQEGGGYGYTF. The CDR3 region has the DNA TGTGCCAGCCAGGAGGGGGGGGGATACGGCTACACCTTC.

This chain joins TRBV20-1 and TRBJ1-2; no reliable D call. Trimming left V 8 bases short and J 4 bases short, with 11 bases between. The CDR3 length is 11 residues. From germline, CDR1 is DFQATT and CDR2 SNEGSKA (reference sequence). CDR3 DNA sequence: TGCAGTTCAACCGACATCTATGGCTACACCTTC. Its protein product is CSSTDIYGYTF.

A word on this clone: One end of the junction is discordant with germline, which a read error may explain. The chain has TRBV6-1 and TRBJ2-5; 7 bases match TRBD2. Germline V CDR1 and CDR2: MNHNS, SASEGT. The CDR3 has 11 amino acids. The CDR3 DNA reads TGTGCCAGCAGTGAAGTAACTAGCGCCCACTTC. Amino acid sequence: CASSEVTSAHF.

The chain couples TRBV6-5 to TRBJ2-7, with a possible D match to TRBD1 (7 bases). In germline, CDR1 is MNHEY, CDR2 SVGAGI. The ends were cut back, 6 bases at V and 5 bases at J, with 17 bases in the middle. There are 14 residues in the CDR3. Written as DNA, the CDR3 is TGTGCCAGCAGGCACCAGGGGGGAAACCACGAGCAGTACTTC. Amino acids: CASRHQGGNHEQYF.

This rearrangement joins TRBV27 to TRBJ2-7; tentatively, D is TRBD1 (5 bases). Germline V gene data show CDR1 as MNHEY and CDR2 as SMNVEV (reference sequence). The CDR3 length is 14 residues. V was clipped by 3 bases and J by 6 bases, with 15 bases between them. CDR3 amino acids: CASSFGRVVGEQYF. The CDR3, as DNA: TGTGCCAGCAGTTTCGGCAGGGTGGTAGGCGAGCAGTACTTC.

This clone was observed a single time. This chain links TRBV10-3 with TRBJ1-1; D not resolved. CDR3 length: 12 residues. CDR1 is ENHRY and CDR2 is SYGVKD in the germline V gene. Between the trimmed V and J ends, which lost 6 bases and 1 base, there was a span of 6 bases. CDR3 amino acids: CAIRRQNTEAFF. The CDR3 DNA is TGTGCCATCAGACGACAGAACACTGAAGCTTTCTTT.

V is TRBV7-2 and J is TRBJ2-7; D unclear. Germline V gene data show CDR1 as SGHTA and CDR2 as FQGNSA. This CDR3 is 11 amino acids long. Between the trimmed V and J ends, which lost 11 bases and 5 bases, there was a span of 13 bases. CDR3 bases: TGTGCCTCCTCTAGATTCCACGAGCAGTACTTC. Residues: CASSRFHEQYF.

The gene calls are TRBV5-4 and TRBJ2-7; maybe TRBD1 (6 bases). Trimming removed 5 bases at V and 5 bases at J, with 23 bases between. The germline V gene encodes CDR1 SGHNT and CDR2 YYREEE (reference sequence). This CDR3 region has 16 residues. CDR3 nucleotides: TGTGCCAGCAGAAGGAGTACGACAGGTAGAAGAAACGAGCAGTACTTC. It translates to CASRRSTTGRRNEQYF.

The chain is built from TRBV5-6 and TRBJ2-7; D uncertain. The ends were cut back, 0 bases at V and 0 bases at J, with 7 bases in the middle. The germline CDR1 and CDR2 sequences are SGHDT and YYEEEE. This CDR3 region has 14 residues. CDR3 amino acids: CASSLVESSYEQYF. DNA of the CDR3: TGTGCCAGCAGCTTGGTAGAGAGCTCCTACGAGCAGTACTTC.

The chain recombines TRBV28 with TRBJ1-3, with a possible D match to TRBD1 (5 bases). The V end lost 8 bases, the J end lost 0 bases, and 14 bases lay between the germline ends. This CDR3 is 15 amino acids long. Per germline, CDR1 MDHEN and CDR2 SYDVKM. The CDR3: CASRRGASSGNTIYF. The CDR3 region has the DNA TGTGCCAGCCGCCGCGGGGCCTCCTCTGGAAACACCATATATTTT.

The count of this clone is one. The chain has TRBV6-5 and TRBJ2-3, with TRBD1 matching 9 bases. Germline V gene sequence: CDR1 MNHEY, CDR2 SVGAGI. With V trimmed by 7 bases and J by 3 bases, 8 bases remained unmatched. The CDR3 covers 15 residues. CDR3 DNA: TGTGCCAGCATTACAGGGGGCCAGGGAACAGATACGCAGTATTTT. Amino acids: CASITGGQGTDTQYF.

The chain couples TRBV24-1 to TRBJ1-4; D not resolved. V was shortened by 6 bases and J by 0 bases, with 19 bases between the two germline ends. Germline CDR1 and CDR2: KGHDR and SFDVKD. This CDR3 is built from 18 residues. CDR3 nucleotide sequence: TGTGCCACCAGTCCGTGGGCAGGCACCTACTCAACTAATGAAAAACTGTTTTTT. Residues: CATSPWAGTYSTNEKLFF.

This sequence joins TRBV30 and TRBJ1-4, with D uncertain. Deletions cut 4 bases from V and 5 bases from J, with 5 bases between. There are 11 residues in the CDR3. Germline CDR1 is GTSNPN and CDR2 is SVGIG (reference sequence). CDR3 DNA: TGTGCCTGGAACGGGAATGAAAAACTGTTTTTT. This sequence encodes CAWNGNEKLFF.

The V and J genes are TRBV30 and TRBJ2-1, with no clear D. Germline values: CDR1 GTSNPN, CDR2 SVGIG (reference sequence). The CDR3 spans 15 residues. The V end was cut by 1 base, the J end by 4 bases, with 14 bases between. The CDR3 bases are TGTGCCTGGAGTGAGGTCAGGCCCTTATACAATGAGCAGTTCTTC. Translation gives CAWSEVRPLYNEQFF.